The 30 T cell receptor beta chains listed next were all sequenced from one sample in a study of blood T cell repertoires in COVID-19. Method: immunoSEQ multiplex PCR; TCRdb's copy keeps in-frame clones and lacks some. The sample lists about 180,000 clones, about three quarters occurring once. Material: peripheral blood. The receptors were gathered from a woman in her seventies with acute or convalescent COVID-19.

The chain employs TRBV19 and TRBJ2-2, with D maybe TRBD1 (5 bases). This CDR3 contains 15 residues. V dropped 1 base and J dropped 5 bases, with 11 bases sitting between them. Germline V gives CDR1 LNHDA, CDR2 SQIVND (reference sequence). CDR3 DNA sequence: TGTGCCAGTAGTATAGCCAGGGTTGGGACCGGGGAGCTGTTTTTT. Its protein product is CASSIARVGTGELFF.

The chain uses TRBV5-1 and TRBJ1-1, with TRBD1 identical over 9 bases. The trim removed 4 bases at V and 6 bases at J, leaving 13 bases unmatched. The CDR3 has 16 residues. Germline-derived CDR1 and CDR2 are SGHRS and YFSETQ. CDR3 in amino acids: CASSLMTGGKYAEAFF. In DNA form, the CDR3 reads TGCGCCAGCAGCCTGATGACAGGGGGTAAATATGCTGAAGCTTTCTTT.

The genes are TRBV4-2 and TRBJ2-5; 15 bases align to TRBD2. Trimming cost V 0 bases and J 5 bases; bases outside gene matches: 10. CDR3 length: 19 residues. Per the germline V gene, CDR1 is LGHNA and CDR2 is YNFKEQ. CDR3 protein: CASSQDGTSGRPLSETQYF. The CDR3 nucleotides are TGTGCCAGCAGCCAAGATGGGACTAGCGGGAGGCCCTTATCCGAGACCCAGTACTTC.

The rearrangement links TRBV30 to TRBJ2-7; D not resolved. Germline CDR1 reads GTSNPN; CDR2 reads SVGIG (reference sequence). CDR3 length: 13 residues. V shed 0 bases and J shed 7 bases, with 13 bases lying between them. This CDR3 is CAWSVLMAGEQYF. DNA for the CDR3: TGTGCCTGGAGTGTACTAATGGCTGGTGAGCAGTACTTC.

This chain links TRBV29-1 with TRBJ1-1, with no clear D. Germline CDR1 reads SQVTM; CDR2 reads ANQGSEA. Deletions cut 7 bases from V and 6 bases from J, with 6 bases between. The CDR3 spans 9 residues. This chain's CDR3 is CSASAEAFF. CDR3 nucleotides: TGCAGCGCTAGTGCTGAAGCTTTCTTT.

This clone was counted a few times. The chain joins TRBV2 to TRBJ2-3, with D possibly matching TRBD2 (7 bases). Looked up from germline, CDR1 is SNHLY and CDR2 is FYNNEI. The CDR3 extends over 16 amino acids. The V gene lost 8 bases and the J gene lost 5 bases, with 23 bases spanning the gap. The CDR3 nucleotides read TGTGCCAGCCAAGAAACTAGCGCGGGGGCGAAAGATACGCAGTATTTT. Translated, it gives CASQETSAGAKDTQYF. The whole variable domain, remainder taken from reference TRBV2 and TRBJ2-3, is EPEVTQTPSHQVTQMGQEVILRCVPISNHLYFYWYRQILGQKVEFLVSFYNNEISEKSEIFDDQFSVERPDGSNFTLKIRSTKLEDSAMYFCASQETSAGAKDTQYFGPGTRLTVL.

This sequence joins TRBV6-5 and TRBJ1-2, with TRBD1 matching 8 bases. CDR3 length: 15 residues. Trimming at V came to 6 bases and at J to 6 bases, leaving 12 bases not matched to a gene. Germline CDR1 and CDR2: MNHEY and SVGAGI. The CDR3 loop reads CASRPTGVDRDGYTF. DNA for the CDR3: TGTGCCAGCAGGCCGACAGGGGTGGATCGGGATGGCTACACCTTC.

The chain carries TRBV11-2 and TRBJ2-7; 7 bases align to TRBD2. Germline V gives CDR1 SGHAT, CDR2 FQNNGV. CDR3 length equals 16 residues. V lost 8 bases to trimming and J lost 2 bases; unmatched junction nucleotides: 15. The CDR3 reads CASGPLVGRGPYEQYF. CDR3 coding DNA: TGTGCCAGCGGCCCCTTAGTGGGGAGGGGACCCTACGAGCAGTACTTC.

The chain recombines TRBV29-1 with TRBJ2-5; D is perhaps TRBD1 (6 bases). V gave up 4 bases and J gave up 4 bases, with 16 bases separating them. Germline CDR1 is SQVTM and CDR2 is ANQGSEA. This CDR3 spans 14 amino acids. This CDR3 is CSVVRGSRGETQYF. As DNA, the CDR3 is TGCAGCGTTGTAAGGGGGAGCAGAGGAGAGACCCAGTACTTC.

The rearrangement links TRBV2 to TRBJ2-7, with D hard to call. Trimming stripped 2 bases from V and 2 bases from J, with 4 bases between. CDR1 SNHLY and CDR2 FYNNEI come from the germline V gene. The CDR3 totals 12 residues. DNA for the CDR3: TGTGCCAGCAGTGAACTTCCCTACGAGCAGTACTTC. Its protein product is CASSELPYEQYF.

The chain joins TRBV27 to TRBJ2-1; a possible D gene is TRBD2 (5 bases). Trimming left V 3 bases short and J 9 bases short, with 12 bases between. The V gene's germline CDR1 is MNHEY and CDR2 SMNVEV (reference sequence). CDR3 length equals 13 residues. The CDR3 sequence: CASSFYGVGEQFF. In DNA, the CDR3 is TGTGCCAGCAGTTTCTACGGGGTAGGTGAGCAGTTCTTC.

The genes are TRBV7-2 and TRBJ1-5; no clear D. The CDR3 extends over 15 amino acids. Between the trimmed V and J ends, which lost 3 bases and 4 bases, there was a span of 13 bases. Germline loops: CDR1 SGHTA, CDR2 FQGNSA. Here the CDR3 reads CASSLNPLTNQPQHF. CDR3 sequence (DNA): TGTGCCAGCAGCTTGAATCCGCTTACAAATCAGCCCCAGCATTTT. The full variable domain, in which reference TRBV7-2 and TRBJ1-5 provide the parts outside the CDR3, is GAGVSQSPSNKVTEKGKDVELRCDPISGHTALYWYRQSLGQGLEFLIYFQGNSAPDKSGLPSDRFSAERTGGSVSTLTIQRTQQEDSAVYLCASSLNPLTNQPQHFGDGTRLSIL.

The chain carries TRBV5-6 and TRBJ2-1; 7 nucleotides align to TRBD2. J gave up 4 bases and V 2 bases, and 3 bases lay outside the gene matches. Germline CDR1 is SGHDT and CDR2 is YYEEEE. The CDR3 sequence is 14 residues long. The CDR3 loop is CASSFGLVYNEQFF. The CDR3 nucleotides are TGTGCCAGCAGCTTCGGACTAGTATACAATGAGCAGTTCTTC.

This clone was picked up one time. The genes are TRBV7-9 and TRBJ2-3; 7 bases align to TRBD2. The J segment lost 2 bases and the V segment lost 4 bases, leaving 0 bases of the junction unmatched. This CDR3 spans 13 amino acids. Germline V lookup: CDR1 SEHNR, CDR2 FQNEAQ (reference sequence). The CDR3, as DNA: TGTGCCAGCAGCTGGGACTACACAGATACGCAGTATTTT. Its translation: CASSWDYTDTQYF.

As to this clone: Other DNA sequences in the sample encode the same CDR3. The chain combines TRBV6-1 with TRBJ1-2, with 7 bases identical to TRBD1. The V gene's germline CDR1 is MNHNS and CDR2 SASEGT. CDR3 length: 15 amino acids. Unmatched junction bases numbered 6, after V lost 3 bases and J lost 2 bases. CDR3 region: CASSEYRQGNYGYTF. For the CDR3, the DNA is TGTGCCAGCAGTGAGTACCGACAGGGAAACTATGGCTACACCTTC.

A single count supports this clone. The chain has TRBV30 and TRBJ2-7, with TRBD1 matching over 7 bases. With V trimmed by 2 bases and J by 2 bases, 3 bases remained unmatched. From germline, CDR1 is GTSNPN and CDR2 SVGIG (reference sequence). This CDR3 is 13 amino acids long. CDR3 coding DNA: TGTGCCTGGAGTACCGGGACAGCCTACGAGCAGTACTTC. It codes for CAWSTGTAYEQYF.

CDR3 loop: CAISEYTDGYTF. DNA for the CDR3: TGTGCCATCAGTGAGTATACAGATGGCTACACCTTC. J is TRBJ1-2 and V is TRBV10-3; D is uncertain. This CDR3 has 12 residues. V was clipped by 1 base and J by 6 bases, with 6 bases between them. From germline, CDR1 is ENHRY and CDR2 SYGVKD.

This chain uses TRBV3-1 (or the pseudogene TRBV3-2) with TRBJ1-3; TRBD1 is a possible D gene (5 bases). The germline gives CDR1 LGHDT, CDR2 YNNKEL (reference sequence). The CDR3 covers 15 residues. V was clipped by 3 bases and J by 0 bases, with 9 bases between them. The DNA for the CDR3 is TGTGCCAGCAGCCATCAGGGTGGCTCTGGAAACACCATATATTTT. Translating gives CASSHQGGSGNTIYF.

This CDR3 reads CASSGDTPYEQYF. The CDR3 DNA reads TGTGCCAGCAGTGGGGACACCCCATACGAGCAGTACTTC. The V and J genes are TRBV2 and TRBJ2-7; D perhaps matches TRBD1 (6 bases). V dropped 4 bases and J dropped 4 bases, with 11 bases sitting between them. Germline values: CDR1 SNHLY, CDR2 FYNNEI. The CDR3 has 13 amino acids.

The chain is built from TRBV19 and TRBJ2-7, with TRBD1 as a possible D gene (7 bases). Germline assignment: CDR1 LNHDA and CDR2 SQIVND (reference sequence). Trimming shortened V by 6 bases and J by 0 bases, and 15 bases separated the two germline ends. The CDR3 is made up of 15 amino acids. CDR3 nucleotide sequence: TGTGCCAGTAGCAGGGGGAGGACCGGCTCCTACGAGCAGTACTTC. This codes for CASSRGRTGSYEQYF. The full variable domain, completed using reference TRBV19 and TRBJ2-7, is DGGITQSPKYLFRKEGQNVTLSCEQNLNHDAMYWYRQDPGQGLRLIYYSQIVNDFQKGDIAEGYSVSREKKESFPLTVTSAQKNPTAFYLCASSRGRTGSYEQYFGPGTRLTVT.

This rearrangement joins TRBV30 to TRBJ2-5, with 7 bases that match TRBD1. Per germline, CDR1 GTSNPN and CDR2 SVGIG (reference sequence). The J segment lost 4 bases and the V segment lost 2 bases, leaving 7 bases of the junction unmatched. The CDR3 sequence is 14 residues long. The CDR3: CAWSQDRVGETQYF. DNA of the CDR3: TGTGCCTGGAGTCAAGACAGGGTAGGAGAGACCCAGTACTTC.

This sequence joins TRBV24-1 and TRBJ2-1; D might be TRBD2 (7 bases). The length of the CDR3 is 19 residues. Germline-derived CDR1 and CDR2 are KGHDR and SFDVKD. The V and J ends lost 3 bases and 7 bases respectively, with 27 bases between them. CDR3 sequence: CATSDGGARGQSGSNEQFF. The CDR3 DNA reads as TGTGCCACCAGTGATGGGGGGGCTCGGGGCCAATCTGGTAGTAATGAGCAGTTCTTC.

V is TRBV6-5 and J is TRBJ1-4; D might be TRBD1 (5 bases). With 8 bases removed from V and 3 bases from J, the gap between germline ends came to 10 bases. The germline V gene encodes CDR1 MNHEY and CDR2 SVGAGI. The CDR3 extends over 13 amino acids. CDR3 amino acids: CASRRDSNEKLFF. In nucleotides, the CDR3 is TGTGCCAGCCGCCGGGACTCTAATGAAAAACTGTTTTTT.

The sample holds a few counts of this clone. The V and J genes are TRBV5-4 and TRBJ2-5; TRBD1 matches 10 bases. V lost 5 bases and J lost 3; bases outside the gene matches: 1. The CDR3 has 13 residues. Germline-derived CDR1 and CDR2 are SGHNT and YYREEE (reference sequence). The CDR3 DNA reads TGTGCCAGCAGAGGGACAGGGGAAGAGACCCAGTACTTC. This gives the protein CASRGTGEETQYF.

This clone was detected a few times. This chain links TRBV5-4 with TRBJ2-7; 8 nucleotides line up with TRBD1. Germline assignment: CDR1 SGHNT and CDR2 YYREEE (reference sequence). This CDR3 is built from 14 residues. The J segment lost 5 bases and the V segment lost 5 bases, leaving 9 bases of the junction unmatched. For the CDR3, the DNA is TGTGCCAGCAGGACTAACAGGGGGTCCAACGAGCAGTACTTC. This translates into CASRTNRGSNEQYF.

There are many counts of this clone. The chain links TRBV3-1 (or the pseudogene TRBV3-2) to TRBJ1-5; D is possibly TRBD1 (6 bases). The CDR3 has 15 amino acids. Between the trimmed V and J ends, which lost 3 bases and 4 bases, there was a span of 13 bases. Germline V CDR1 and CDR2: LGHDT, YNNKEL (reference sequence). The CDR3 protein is CASSHSGTRNQPQHF. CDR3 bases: TGTGCCAGCAGCCACTCGGGGACACGTAATCAGCCCCAGCATTTT.

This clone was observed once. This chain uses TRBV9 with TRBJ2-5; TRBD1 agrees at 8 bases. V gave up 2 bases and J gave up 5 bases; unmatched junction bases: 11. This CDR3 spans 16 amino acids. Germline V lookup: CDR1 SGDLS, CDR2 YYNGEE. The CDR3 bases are TGTGCCAGCAGCGTGGGTCCGACAGGGGTAGCGGAGACCCAGTACTTC. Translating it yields CASSVGPTGVAETQYF.

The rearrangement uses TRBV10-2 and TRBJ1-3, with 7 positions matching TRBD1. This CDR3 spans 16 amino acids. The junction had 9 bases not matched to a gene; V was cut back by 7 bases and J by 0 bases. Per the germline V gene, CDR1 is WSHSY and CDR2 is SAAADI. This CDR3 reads CASTTDRLNSGNTIYF. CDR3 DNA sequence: TGCGCCAGCACCACGGACAGGCTGAACTCTGGAAACACCATATATTTT.

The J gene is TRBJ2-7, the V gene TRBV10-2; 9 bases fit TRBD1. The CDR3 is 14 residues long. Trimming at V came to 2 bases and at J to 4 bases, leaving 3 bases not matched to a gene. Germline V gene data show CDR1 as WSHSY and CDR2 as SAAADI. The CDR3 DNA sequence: TGCGCCAGCAGTGAGATGGACAGGGGTTACGAGCAGTACTTC. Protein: CASSEMDRGYEQYF.

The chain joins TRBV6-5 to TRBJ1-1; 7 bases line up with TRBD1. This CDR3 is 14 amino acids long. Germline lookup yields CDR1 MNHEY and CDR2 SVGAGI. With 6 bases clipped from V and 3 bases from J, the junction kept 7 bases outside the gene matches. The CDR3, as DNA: TGTGCCAGCAGATTACTTACAGGGGACACTGAAGCTTTCTTT. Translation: CASRLLTGDTEAFF.